This TCR beta chain was sequenced for a study of shared clonotypes between healthy human individuals. Study results and caveats: Larger estimated richness was generally recorded for naive subsets relative to memory subsets.

With regard to this clone: Its target is unknown.

Method: immunoSEQ multiplex PCR; TCRdb's copy keeps in-frame clones and lacks some. Here the sample spans roughly 1.5 million clones, approximately 98% being singletons. The CDR3 sequence is 15 residues long. Germline loops: CDR1 SGHRS, CDR2 YFSETQ. The trim removed 4 bases at V and 3 bases at J, leaving 6 bases unmatched. Participating donors were healthy, HIV-negative adults free of recent acute infections or vaccinations. The split of CD4+ cells yielded CD45RA+ naive and CD45RA-negative memory subsets. The J gene is TRBJ2-1, the V gene TRBV5-1, with 8 bases aligning to TRBD1. The sample was naive CD4+ T cells sorted from blood. Subset denoted: CD45RA+ positively selected. The source is a man aged 30-40 years in good health. CDR3 loop: CASSRLGQDYNEQFF. Here the CDR3 DNA reads TGCGCCAGCAGCCGGTTGGGACAGGACTACAATGAGCAGTTCTTC.